The count of the clone carrying this T cell receptor beta chain is one. The sample comes from a study of T cell responses to AZD1222 COVID-19 vaccine. The CDR3 totals 15 residues. Per the germline V gene, CDR1 is SGHNT and CDR2 is YYREEE (reference sequence). Trimming shortened V by 0 bases and J by 7 bases, and 16 bases separated the two germline ends. Sequenced by immunoSEQ multiplex PCR; TCRdb stores in-frame clones only, minus some. The table has 75,000 to 100,000 clones, 92% seen once. The sequencing here drew on peripheral blood, taken 28 days after the second AZD1222 dose. This receptor was obtained from an adult who received the AZD1222 COVID-19 vaccine. This chain uses TRBV5-4 with TRBJ1-2, with D perhaps TRBD1 (6 bases). The CDR3 protein is CASSLERTRGGGYTF. CDR3 nucleotides: TGTGCCAGCAGCTTGGAAAGGACAAGGGGGGGTGGCTACACCTTC.